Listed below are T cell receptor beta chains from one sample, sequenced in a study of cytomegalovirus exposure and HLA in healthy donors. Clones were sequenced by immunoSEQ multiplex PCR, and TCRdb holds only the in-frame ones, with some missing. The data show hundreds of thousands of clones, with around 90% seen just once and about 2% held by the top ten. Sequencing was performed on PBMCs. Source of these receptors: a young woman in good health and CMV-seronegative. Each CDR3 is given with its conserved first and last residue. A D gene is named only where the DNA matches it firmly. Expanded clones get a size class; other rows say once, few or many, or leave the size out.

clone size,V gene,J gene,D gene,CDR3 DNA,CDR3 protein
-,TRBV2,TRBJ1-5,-,TGTGCCAGCAGTGAAGTTCGGGAACAGCCCCAGCATTTT,CASSEVREQPQHF
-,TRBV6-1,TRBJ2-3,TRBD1,TGTGCCAGCAGTGAAGGGGACAGGTATTTT,CASSEGDRYF
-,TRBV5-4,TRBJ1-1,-,TGTGCCAGCAGCTTGGGTAGGAACACTGAAGCTTTCTTT,CASSLGRNTEAFF
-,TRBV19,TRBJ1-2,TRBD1,TGTGCCACCCATGGGGACAGGGTGATCTATGGCTACACCTTC,CATHGDRVIYGYTF
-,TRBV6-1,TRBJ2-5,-,TGTGCCAGCAGTACGCAGGGGGGAGAGACCCAGTACTTC,CASSTQGGETQYF
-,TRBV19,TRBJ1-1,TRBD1,TGTGCCAGTACTCTGGTCAGGGGGTCCCCTGAAGCTTTCTTT,CASTLVRGSPEAFF
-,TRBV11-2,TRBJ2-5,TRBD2,TGTGCCAGCAGCTTAGACCATACTAGCGGGGACTTTCAAGAGACCCAGTACTTC,CASSLDHTSGDFQETQYF
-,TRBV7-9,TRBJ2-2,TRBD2,TGTGCCAGCAGCTTTACTAGCGGGGCCGGGGAGCTGTTTTTT,CASSFTSGAGELFF
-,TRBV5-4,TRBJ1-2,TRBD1,TGTGCCAGCAGCCCAGACAGGGGTGGCAACTATGGCTACACCTTC,CASSPDRGGNYGYTF
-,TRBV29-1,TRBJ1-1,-,TGCAGCGTTGTCGGCAGGAATGAAGCTTTCTTT,CSVVGRNEAFF
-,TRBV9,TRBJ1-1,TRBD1,TGTGCCAGCAGCGGCCAACAGGGGGGTCACACTGAAGCTTTCTTT,CASSGQQGGHTEAFF
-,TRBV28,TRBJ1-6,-,TGTGCCAGCACCCCCCTGGGGGGGGCCGCTTCACCCCTCCACTTT,CASTPLGGAASPLHF
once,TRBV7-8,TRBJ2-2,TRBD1,TGTGCCAGCAGCCAAACAGGGGGCGAGACCGGGGAGCTGTTTTTT,CASSQTGGETGELFF
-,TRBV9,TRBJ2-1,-,TGTGCCAGCAGCGCGAAGGGGCGTAAAAGCTCCTACAATGAGCAGTTCTTC,CASSAKGRKSSYNEQFF
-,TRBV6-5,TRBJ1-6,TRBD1,TGTGCCAGCAGTGACTGGACAGGGGCTAGGCCCCTCCACTTT,CASSDWTGARPLHF
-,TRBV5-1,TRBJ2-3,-,TGCGCCAGCAGCTTCGGAGATTTCACAGATACGCAGTATTTT,CASSFGDFTDTQYF